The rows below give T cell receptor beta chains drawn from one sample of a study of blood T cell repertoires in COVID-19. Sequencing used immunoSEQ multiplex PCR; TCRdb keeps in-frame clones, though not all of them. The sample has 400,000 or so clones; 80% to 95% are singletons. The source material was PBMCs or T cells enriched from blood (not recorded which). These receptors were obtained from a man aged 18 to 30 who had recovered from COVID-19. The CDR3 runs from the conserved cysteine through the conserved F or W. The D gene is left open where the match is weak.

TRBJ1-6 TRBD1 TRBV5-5 TGTGCCAGCAGCTTGGAACCAGGGGGGAATTCACCCCTCCACTTT CASSLEPGGNSPLHF
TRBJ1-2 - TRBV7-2 TGTGCCAGCAGCCCCGGGGGCTATGGCTACACCTTC CASSPGGYGYTF
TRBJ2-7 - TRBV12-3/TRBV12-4 TGTGCCAGCAGTCTCGGGGTTGCCTACGAGCAGTACTTC CASSLGVAYEQYF
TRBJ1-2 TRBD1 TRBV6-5 TGTGCCAGCAGTTCAGGACAGGGCCAATATGGCTACACCTTC CASSSGQGQYGYTF
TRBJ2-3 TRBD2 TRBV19 TGTGCCAGTAGTACTAGCGGGGGGGTAGATACGCAGTATTTT CASSTSGGVDTQYF
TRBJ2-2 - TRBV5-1 TGCGCCAGCAGCTTGGCTGTACAGGGAAACACCGGGGAGCTGTTTTTT CASSLAVQGNTGELFF
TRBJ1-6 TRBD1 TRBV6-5 TGTGCCACCCAGACAGGGGTTCTGACACCCCTCCACTTT CATQTGVLTPLHF
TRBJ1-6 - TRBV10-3 TGTGCCATCACCGCACTGCCTTCAGGGGAGTCACCCCTCCACTTT CAITALPSGESPLHF
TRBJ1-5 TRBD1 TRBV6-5 TGTGCCAGCAGCGGACAACAGGGGCATCAGCCCCAGCATTTT CASSGQQGHQPQHF
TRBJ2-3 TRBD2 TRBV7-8 TGTGCCAGCAGCCGGGGGAGGGTTGAAGATACGCAGTATTTT CASSRGRVEDTQYF